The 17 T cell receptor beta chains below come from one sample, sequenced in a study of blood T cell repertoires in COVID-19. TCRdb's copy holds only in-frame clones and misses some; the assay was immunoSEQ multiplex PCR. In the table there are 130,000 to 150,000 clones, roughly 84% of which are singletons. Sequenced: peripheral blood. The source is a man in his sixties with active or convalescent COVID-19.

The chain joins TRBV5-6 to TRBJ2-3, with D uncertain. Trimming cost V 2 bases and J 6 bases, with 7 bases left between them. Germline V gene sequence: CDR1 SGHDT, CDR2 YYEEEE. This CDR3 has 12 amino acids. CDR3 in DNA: TGTGCCAGCAGCTTAACACCCGATACGCAGTATTTT. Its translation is CASSLTPDTQYF. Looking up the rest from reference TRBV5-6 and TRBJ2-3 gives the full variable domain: DAGVTQSPTHLIKTRGQQVTLRCSPKSGHDTVSWYQQALGQGPQFIFQYYEEEERQRGNFPDRFSGHQFPNYSSELNVNALLLGDSALYLCASSLTPDTQYFGPGTRLTVL.

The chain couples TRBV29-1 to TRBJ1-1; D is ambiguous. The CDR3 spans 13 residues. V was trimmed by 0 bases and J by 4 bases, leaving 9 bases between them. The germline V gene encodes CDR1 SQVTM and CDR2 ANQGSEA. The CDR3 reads CSVEDMGITEAFF. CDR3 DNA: TGCAGCGTTGAAGATATGGGCATCACTGAAGCTTTCTTT. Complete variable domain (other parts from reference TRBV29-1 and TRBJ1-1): SAVISQKPSRDICQRGTSLTIQCQVDSQVTMMFWYRQQPGQSLTLIATANQGSEATYESGFVIDKFPISRPNLTFSTLTVSNMSPEDSSIYLCSVEDMGITEAFFGQGTRLTVV.

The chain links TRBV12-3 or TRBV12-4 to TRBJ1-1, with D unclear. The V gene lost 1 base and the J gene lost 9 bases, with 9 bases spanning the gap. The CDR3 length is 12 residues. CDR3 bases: TGTGCCAGCAGTTTAGGAACATCCAAAGCTTTCTTT. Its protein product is CASSLGTSKAFF.

DNA of the CDR3: TGTGCCAGCAGCGTAGAGGGGGTGGGACAAGGCTCCTACAATGAGCAGTTCTTC. The encoded protein is CASSVEGVGQGSYNEQFF. The chain combines TRBV9 with TRBJ2-1; a weak D match, TRBD1 (6 bases). Trimming pared 0 bases from V and 0 bases from J, leaving 16 bases between. The CDR3 loop spans 18 amino acids. The germline gives CDR1 SGDLS, CDR2 YYNGEE.

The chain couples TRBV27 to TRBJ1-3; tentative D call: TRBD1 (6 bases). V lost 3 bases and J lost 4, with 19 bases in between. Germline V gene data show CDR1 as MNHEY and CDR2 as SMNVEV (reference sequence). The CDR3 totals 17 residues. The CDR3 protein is CASSFSGQTFGGNTIYF. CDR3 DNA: TGTGCCAGCAGTTTCTCTGGACAGACCTTCGGGGGAAACACCATATATTTT.

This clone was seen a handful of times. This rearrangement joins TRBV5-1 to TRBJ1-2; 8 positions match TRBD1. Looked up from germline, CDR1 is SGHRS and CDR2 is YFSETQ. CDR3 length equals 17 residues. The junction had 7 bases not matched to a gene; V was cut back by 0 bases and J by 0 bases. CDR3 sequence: CASSLVGTGVANYGYTF. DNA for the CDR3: TGCGCCAGCAGCTTGGTTGGGACAGGAGTAGCTAACTATGGCTACACCTTC.

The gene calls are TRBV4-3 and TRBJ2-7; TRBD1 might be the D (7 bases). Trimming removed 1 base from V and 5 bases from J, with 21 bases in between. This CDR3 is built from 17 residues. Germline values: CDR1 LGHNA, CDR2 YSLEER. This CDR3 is CASSQGGASRGIDEQYF. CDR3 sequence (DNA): TGCGCCAGCAGCCAAGGGGGGGCATCCAGGGGGATCGACGAGCAGTACTTC.

CDR3 protein: CASSRTDSLDPFF. In DNA form, the CDR3 reads TGTGCCAGCAGCCGGACGGACAGTTTGGACCCTTTCTTT. V usage is TRBV3-1 (or the pseudogene TRBV3-2) and J usage is TRBJ1-1; weak D call: TRBD1 (6 bases). CDR1 and CDR2 from the germline V gene are LGHDT and YNNKEL (reference sequence). The V end lost 4 bases, the J end lost 12 bases, and 18 bases lay between the germline ends. The CDR3 consists of 13 residues.

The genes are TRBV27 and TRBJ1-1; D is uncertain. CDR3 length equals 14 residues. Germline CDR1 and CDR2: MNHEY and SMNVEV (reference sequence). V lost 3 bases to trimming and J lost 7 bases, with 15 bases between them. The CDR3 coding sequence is TGTGCCAGCAGTTTTGTGGCCGGGATCGGTGAAGCTTTCTTT. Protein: CASSFVAGIGEAFF.

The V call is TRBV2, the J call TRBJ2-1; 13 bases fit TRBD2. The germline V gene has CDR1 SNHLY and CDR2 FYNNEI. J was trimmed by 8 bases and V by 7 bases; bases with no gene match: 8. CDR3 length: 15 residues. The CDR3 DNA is TGTGCCAGCACCCGACTAGCGGGAGGCGGGGATGAGCAGTTCTTC. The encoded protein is CASTRLAGGGDEQFF. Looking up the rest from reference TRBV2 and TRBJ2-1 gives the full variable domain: EPEVTQTPSHQVTQMGQEVILRCVPISNHLYFYWYRQILGQKVEFLVSFYNNEISEKSEIFDDQFSVERPDGSNFTLKIRSTKLEDSAMYFCASTRLAGGGDEQFFGPGTRLTVL.

In DNA form, the CDR3 reads TGTGCCAGCAGCCGGACTAGCGGGGGTGATAATTCATACGAGCAGTACTTC. This gives the protein CASSRTSGGDNSYEQYF. The chain has TRBV7-2 and TRBJ2-7; TRBD2 agrees at 13 bases. Germline CDR1 is SGHTA and CDR2 is FQGNSA. V dropped 5 bases and J dropped 4; count of bases not matched to a gene: 11. This CDR3 has 17 amino acids.

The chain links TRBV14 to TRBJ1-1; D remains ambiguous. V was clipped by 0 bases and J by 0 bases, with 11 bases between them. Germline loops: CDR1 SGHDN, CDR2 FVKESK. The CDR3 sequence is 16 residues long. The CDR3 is CASSQDLAVMNTEAFF. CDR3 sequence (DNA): TGTGCCAGCAGCCAAGATTTGGCAGTCATGAACACTGAAGCTTTCTTT.

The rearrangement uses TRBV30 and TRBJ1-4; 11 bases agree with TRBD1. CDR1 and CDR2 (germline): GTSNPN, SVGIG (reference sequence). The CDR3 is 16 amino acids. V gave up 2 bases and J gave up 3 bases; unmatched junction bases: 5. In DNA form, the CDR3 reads TGTGCCTGGAGTAGGACAGGGGGCGCGTCTAATGAAAAACTGTTTTTT. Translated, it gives CAWSRTGGASNEKLFF.

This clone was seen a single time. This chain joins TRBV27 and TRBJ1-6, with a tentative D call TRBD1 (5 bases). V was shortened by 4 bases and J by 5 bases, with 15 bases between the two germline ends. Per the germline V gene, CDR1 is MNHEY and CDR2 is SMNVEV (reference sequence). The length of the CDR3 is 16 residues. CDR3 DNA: TGTGCCAGCAGTTCCAACGCGGGGACCAATAATTCACCCCTCCACTTT. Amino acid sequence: CASSSNAGTNNSPLHF.

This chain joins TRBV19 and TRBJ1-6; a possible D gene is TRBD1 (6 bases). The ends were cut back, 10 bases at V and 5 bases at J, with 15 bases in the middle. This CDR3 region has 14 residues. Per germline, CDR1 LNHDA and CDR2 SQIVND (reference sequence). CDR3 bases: TGTGCCACCGAGACAGGTCACAATAATTCACCCCTCCACTTT. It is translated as CATETGHNNSPLHF.

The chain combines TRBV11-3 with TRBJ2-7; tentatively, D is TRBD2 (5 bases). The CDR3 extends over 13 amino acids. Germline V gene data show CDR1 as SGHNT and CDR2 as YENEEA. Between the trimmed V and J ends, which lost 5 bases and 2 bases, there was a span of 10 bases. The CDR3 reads CASSIVGTYEQYF. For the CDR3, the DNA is TGTGCCAGCAGCATCGTCGGGACCTACGAGCAGTACTTC.

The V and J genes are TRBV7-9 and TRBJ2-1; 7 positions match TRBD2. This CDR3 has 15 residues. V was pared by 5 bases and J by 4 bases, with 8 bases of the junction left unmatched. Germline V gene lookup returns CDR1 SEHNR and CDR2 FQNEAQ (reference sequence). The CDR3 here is CASSPPGGPYNEQFF. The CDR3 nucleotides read TGTGCCAGCAGCCCCCCGGGGGGACCGTACAATGAGCAGTTCTTC.